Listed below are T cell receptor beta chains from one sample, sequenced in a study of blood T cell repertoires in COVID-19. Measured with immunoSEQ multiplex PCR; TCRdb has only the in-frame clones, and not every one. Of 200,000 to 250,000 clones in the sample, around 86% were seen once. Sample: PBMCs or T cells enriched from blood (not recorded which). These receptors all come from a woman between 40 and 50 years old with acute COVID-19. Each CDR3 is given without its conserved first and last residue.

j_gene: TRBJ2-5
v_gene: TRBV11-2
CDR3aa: ASSPSRGREGETQY

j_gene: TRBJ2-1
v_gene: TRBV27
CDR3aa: ASEGRSYNEQF

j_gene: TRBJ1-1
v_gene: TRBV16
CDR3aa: ASSPQTGNTEAF

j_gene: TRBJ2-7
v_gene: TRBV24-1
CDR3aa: ATSDGLAAYEQY

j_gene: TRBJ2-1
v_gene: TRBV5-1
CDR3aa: ASSLQGNPGNEQF

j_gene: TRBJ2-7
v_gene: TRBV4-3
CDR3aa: ASSQDGAGVSLEQY

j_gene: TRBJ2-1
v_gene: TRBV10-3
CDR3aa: AISEPSGGLTEQF

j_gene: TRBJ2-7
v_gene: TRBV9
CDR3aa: ASSPTERYSYEQY

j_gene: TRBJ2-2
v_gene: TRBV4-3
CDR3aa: ASSQERGSGELF

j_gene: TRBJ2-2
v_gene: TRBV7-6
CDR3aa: ASSLLAVNTGELF

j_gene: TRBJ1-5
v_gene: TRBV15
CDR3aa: ATSRKISGGGGNQPQH

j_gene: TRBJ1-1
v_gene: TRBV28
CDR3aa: ASTTTGRVNTEAF

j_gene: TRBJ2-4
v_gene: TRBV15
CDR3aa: ATSRDRDRNIQY

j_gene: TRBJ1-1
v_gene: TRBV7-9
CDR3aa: ASSLGGPQTEAF

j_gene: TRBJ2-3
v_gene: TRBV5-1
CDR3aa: ASSPDSNTDTQY

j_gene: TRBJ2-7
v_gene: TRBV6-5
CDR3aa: ASSHDRGYDEQY

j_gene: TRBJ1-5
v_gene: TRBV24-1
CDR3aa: ATITVNQPQH

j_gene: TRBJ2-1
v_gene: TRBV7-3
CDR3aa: ASSLQTGTGYNEQF

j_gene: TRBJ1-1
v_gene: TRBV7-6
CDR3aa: ASSGGQSATEAF

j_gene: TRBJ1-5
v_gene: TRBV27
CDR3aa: ASSSHTRFSNQPQH

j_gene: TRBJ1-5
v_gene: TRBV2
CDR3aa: ASSGQDHQPQH

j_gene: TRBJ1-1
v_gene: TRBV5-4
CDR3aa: ASSLGTAYLNTEAF

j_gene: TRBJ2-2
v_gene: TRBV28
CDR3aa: ASRKAGVTGELF

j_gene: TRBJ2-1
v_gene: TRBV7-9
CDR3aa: ASSSGGRDSSYNEQF

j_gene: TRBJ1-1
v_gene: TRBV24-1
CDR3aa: ATSQGSTNTEAF

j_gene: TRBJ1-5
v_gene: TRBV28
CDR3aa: ASSSSGTGIQPQH

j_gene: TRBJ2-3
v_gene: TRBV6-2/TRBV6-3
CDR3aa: ASSYSSLPGTSGRATDTQY

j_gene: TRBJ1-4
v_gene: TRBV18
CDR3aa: ASSQRGTSNEKLF

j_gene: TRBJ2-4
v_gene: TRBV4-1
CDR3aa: ASSLYGLAKNIQY

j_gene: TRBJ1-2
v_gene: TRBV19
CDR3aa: ASKIGGGYDGYT

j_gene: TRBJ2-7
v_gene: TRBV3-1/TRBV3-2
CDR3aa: ASSSWTETYEQY

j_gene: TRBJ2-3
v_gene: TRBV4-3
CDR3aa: ASSARDTGTDTQY

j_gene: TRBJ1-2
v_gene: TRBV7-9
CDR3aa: ASSATGTRVPFGYT

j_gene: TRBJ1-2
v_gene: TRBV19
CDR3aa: ASSSSGTSYGYT

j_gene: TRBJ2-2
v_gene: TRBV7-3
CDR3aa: ASSVSGRRGTGELF

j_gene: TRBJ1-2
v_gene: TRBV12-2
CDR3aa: ASRSLRDQSYGYT

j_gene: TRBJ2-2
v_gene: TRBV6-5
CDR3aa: ASSGAGGTGELF

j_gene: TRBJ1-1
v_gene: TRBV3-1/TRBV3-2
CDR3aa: ASRQGHAGTEAF

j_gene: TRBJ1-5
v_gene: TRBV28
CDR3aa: ASSEGQLRVQPQH

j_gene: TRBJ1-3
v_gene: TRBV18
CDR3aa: ASSDFGNTIY

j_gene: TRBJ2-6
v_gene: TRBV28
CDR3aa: ATHPQGGGANVLT

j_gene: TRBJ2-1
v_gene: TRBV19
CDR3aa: ASSIRAYNEQF

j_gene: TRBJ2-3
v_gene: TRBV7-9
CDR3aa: ASSPTADPPDTQY

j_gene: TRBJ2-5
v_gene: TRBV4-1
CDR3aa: ASSQHSRETQY

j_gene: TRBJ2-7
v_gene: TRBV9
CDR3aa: ASSAYSGSGDEQY

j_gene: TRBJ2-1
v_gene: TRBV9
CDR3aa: ASSVGVGESSYNEQF

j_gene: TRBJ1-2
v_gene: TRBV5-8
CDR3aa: ASSFGQEYGYT

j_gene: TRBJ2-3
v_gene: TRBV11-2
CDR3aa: ASSLDHGTSGRAEDTQY

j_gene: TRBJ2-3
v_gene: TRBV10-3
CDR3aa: AISDDSTQY

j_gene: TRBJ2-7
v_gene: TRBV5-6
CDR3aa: ASSFSGVSSYEQY

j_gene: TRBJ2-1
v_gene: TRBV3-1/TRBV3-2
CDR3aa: ASSQEWRELNEQF